The rows below give T cell receptor beta chains drawn from one sample of a study of CD8 T cells in ankylosing spondylitis. TCRdb itself ran the 5' RACE reads through MiXCR, one entry per CDR3 protein. The sample contains roughly 97,000 distinct CDR3 sequences, almost 8.5% of which appear only once. Sequenced material: blood, either unsorted or a sorted T cell fraction (not recorded which). Source of these receptors: a male donor with ankylosing spondylitis or in good health (not recorded which). The CDR3 runs from the conserved cysteine through the conserved F or W. The order of the fields is J gene, CDR3 length, clone size, D gene, V gene, CDR3 DNA, CDR3 protein. D genes are given only for firm matches. Expanded clones get a size class; other rows say once, few or many, or leave the size out.

TRBJ2-2 | 16 | many | TRBD2 | TRBV9 | TGTGCCAGCAGCGTTGCTAGCGGGAGGAGTACCGGGGAGCTGTTTTTT | CASSVASGRSTGELFF
TRBJ1-2 | 17 | many | NA | TRBV15 | TGTGCCACCAGCACTACCCCGGGGCAGGGGTCCGGTAGCGGCTACACCTTC | CATSTTPGQGSGSGYTF
TRBJ1-1 | 16 | NA | NA | TRBV7-2 | TGTGCCAGCAGCTTCCCCTGGGGGGGCGGGGGCACTGAAGCTTTCTTT | CASSFPWGGGGTEAFF
TRBJ2-1 | 16 | many | NA | TRBV5-5 | TGTGCCAGCAGGCTTCGCACGGACCATGGGGGCAATGAGCAGTTCTTC | CASRLRTDHGGNEQFF
TRBJ2-1 | 16 | many | NA | TRBV12-3/TRBV12-4 | TGTGCCAGCAGTTTAAGCCCGAGGGTGGGCTACAATGAGCAGTTCTTC | CASSLSPRVGYNEQFF
TRBJ2-7 | 13 | NA | NA | TRBV10-3 | TGTGCCATCAGTGTAGGACAGACCTACGAGCAGTACTTC | CAISVGQTYEQYF
TRBJ1-6 | 17 | many | NA | TRBV7-8 | TGTGCCAGCAGCCCTCGCTTGAGGGCGGAGCGAAATTCACCCCTCCACTTT | CASSPRLRAERNSPLHF
TRBJ2-2 | 16 | NA | TRBD2 | TRBV12-3/TRBV12-4 | TGTGCCAGCAGTCCTCTAGCGGGGATGAACACCGGGGAGCTGTTTTTT | CASSPLAGMNTGELFF
TRBJ1-1 | 13 | many | NA | TRBV7-9 | TGTGCCAGCAGCTTATTCCCGGGGACGGAAGCTTTCTTT | CASSLFPGTEAFF
TRBJ1-4 | 14 | many | NA | TRBV6-1 | TGTGCCAGCAGTGCCGGGCGCCTTTGGGAAAAACTGTTTTTT | CASSAGRLWEKLFF